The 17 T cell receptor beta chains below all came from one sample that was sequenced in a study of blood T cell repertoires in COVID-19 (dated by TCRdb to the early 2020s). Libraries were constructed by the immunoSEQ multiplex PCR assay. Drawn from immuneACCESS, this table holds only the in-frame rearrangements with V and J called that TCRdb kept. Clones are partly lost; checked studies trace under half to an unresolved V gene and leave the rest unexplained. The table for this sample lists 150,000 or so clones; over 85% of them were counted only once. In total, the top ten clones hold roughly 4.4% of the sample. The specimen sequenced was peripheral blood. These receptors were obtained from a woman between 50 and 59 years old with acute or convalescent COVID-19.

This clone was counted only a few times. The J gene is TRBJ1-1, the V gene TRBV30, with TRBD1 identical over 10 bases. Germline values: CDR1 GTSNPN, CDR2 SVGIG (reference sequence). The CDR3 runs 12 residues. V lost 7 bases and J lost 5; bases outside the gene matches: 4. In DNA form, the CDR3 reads TGTGCCTTGGACAGGGGGAGGACTGAAGCTTTCTTT. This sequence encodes CALDRGRTEAFF.

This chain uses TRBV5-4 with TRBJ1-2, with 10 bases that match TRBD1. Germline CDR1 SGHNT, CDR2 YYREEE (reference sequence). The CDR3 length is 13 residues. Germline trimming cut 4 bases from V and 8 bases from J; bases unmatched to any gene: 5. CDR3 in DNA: TGTGCCAGCAGCATAGAGACAGGGGGCGGCTACACCTTC. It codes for CASSIETGGGYTF.

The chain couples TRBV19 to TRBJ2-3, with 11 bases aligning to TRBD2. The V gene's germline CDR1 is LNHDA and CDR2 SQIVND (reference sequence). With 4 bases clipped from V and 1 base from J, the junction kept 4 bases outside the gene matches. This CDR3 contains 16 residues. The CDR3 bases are TGTGCCAGTAGTAGGCTAGCGGGAGGAGGCACAGATACGCAGTATTTT. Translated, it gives CASSRLAGGGTDTQYF.

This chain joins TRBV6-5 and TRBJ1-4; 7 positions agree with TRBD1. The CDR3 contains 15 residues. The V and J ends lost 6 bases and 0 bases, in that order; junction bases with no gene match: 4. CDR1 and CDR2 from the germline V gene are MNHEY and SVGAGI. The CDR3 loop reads CASRVGTATNEKLFF. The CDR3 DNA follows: TGTGCCAGCAGGGTCGGGACAGCAACTAATGAAAAACTGTTTTTT.

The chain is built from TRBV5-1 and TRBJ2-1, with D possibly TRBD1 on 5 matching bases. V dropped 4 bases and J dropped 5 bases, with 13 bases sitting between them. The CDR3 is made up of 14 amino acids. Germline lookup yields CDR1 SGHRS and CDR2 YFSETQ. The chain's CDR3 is CASSRRQSDNEQFF. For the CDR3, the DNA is TGCGCCAGCAGCCGACGACAGAGTGACAATGAGCAGTTCTTC.

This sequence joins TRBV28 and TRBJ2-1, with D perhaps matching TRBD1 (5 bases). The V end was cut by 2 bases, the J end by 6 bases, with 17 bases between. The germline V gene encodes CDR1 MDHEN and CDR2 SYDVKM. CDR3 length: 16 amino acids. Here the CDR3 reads CASSLSYGIQGNEQFF. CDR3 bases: TGTGCCAGCAGTTTAAGTTACGGCATCCAGGGCAATGAGCAGTTCTTC.

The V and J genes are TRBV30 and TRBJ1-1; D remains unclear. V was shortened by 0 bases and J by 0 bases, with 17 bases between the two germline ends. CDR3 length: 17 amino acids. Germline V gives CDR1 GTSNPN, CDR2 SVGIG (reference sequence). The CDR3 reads CAWSVNPARSLNTEAFF. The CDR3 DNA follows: TGTGCCTGGAGTGTAAATCCCGCCAGGTCGTTGAACACTGAAGCTTTCTTT.

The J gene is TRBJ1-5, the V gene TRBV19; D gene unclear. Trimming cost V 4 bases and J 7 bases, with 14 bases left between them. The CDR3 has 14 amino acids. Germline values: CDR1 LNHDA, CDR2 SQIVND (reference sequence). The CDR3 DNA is TGTGCCAGTAGTAACTTCATACGAGGCCAGCCCCAGCATTTT. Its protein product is CASSNFIRGQPQHF.

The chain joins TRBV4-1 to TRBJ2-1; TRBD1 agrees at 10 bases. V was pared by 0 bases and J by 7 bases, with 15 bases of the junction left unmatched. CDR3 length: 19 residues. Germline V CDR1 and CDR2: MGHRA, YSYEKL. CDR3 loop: CASSQEPNGGGQGRNEQFF. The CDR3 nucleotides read TGCGCCAGCAGCCAAGAACCCAATGGGGGGGGACAGGGGAGAAATGAGCAGTTCTTC.

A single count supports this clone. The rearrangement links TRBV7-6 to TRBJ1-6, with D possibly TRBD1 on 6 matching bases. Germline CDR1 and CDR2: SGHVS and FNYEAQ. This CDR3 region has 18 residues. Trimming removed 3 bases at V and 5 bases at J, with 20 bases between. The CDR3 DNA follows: TGTGCCAGCAGCTTTGGTGGGGGGGGCAGTGCAGATAATTCACCCCTCCACTTT. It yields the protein CASSFGGGGSADNSPLHF.

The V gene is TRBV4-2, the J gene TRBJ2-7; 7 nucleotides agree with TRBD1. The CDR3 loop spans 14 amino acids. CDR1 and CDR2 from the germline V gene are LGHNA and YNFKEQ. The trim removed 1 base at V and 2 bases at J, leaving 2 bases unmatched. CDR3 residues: CASSQARGPYEQYF. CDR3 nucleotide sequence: TGTGCCAGCAGCCAAGCTAGGGGGCCCTACGAGCAGTACTTC.

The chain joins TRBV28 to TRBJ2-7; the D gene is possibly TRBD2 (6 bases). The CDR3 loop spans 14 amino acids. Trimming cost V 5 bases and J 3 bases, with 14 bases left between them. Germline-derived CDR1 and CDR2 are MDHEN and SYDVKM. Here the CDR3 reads CASSTGPEGYEQYF. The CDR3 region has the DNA TGTGCCAGCAGTACGGGGCCGGAGGGCTACGAGCAGTACTTC. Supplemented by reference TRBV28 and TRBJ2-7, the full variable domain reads DVKVTQSSRYLVKRTGEKVFLECVQDMDHENMFWYRQDPGLGLRLIYFSYDVKMKEKGDIPEGYSVSREKKERFSLILESASTNQTSMYLCASSTGPEGYEQYFGPGTRLTVT.

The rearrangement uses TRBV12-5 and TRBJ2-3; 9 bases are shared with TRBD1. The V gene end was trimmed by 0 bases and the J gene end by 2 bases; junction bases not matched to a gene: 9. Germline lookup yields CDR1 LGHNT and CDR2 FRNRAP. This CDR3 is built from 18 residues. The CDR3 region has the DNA TGTGCTAGTGGTTTGGTACGGGCCGGGACAGGGAACACAGATACGCAGTATTTT. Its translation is CASGLVRAGTGNTDTQYF.

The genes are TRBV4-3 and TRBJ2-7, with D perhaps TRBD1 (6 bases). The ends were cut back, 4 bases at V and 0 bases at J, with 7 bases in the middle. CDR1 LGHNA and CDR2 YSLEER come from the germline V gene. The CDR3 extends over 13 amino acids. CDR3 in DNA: TGCGCCAGCAGCCGGGACATCTCCTACGAGCAGTACTTC. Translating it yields CASSRDISYEQYF.

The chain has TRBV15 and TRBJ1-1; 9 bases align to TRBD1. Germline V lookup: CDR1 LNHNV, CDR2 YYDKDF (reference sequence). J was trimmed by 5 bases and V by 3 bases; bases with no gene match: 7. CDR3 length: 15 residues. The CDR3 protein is CATSRDRTGVTEAFF. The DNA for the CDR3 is TGTGCCACCAGCAGGGATCGGACAGGGGTTACTGAAGCTTTCTTT. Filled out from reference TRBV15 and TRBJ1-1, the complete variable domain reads DAMVIQNPRYQVTQFGKPVTLSCSQTLNHNVMYWYQQKSSQAPKLLFHYYDKDFNNEADTPDNFQSRRPNTSFCFLDIRSPGLGDTAMYLCATSRDRTGVTEAFFGQGTRLTVV.

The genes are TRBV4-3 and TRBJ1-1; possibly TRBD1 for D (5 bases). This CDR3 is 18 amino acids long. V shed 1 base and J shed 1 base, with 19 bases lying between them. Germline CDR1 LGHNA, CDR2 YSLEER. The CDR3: CASSQGRGTGVGNTEAFF. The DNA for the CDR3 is TGCGCCAGCAGCCAAGGGAGGGGAACCGGCGTGGGGAACACTGAAGCTTTCTTT.

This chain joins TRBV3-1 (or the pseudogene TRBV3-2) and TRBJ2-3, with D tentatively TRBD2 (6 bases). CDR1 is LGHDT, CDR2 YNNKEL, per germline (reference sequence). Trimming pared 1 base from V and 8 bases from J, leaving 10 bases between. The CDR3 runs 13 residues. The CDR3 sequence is CASSQVLAGTQYF. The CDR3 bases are TGTGCCAGCAGCCAAGTACTAGCTGGTACGCAGTATTTT.